Included here is one TCR beta chain sequence, with context. Its recognized antigen is unknown. Per-base quality was not reported, and no clone a single base away is much larger than it. This entry is derived from a study of PD-L1 blockade in urothelial cancer (dated 2017 in TCRdb). Notes on the research overall: Every patient began therapy in about 2014 and was given atezolizumab 1,200 mg intravenously every 3 weeks. Durable clinical benefit was defined as progression-free survival longer than 6 months, and TCR features were also tested against progression-free and overall survival. Pretreatment tumor samples, along with matched peripheral blood serially collected before and after atezolizumab treatment, were subjected to TCR sequencing. Somatic, immune and clinical correlates of response to PD-L1 blockade with atezolizumab in urothelial cancer were the focus of an exploratory multi-omic analysis. Blood samples were analyzed at 3 weeks after treatment start (second dose) and at 6 weeks after treatment start. In the same patients, whole exome sequencing and RNA sequencing of pretreatment tumors were performed in addition to TCR sequencing. Pretreatment blood TCR-seq was available for about 27 patients, at least one posttreatment blood collection was obtained for about 25 patients, and tumor TCR-seq was available for about 25 patients. Durable clinical benefit was achieved by nine patients and was not achieved by 20 patients. Blood samples gave a median of about 150,000 T cells and tens of thousands of unique TCRs, with a median clonality of 0.080. Twenty-five of 29 patients were identified as males with urothelial cancer of bladder origin, and a prior smoking history was reported by 18 of 29 patients. Patients had an ECOG performance status of 0 or 1 and had received between 0 and 3 prior chemotherapy regimens. Points the paper makes about the study in general: Because the sample size was small (n ≈ 29) and many of the analyses were exploratory, the results are meant to be hypothesis-generating. Among patients with durable benefit, tumor-associated TCR clones showed greater expansion in peripheral blood 3 weeks after treatment started (n = 22, p = 0.022). A pretreatment peripheral blood TCR clonality below the median was linked to improved progression-free and overall survival.

The cohort included 29 patients with locally advanced or metastatic urothelial carcinoma who were treated at Memorial Sloan Kettering on a trial protocol. Peripheral blood mononuclear cells were collected pretreatment and during treatment, at between 1 and 8 total time points per patient. The Qiagen DNeasy Blood extraction kit was used to purify genomic DNA from total PBMCs and tumor samples. PBMCs were collected pretreatment and during treatment, and were isolated and stored as previously described. Synthetic TCR analog templates were spiked into each PCR so that absolute template abundance could be estimated from read counts. The immunoSEQ assay was used to amplify TCRbeta CDR3 regions from genomic DNA with bias-controlled V and J gene primers. Sequencing of rearranged TCRbeta segments was done at approximately 20X coverage. The study's own analysis went as follows. Sequencing errors were corrected by clustering, and CDR3s were annotated against IMGT so that V, D and J genes could be assigned. Downstream analyses used only productive TCRbeta rearrangements, leaving out any out-of-frame or stop-codon sequences. Clonality was calculated as one minus the Shannon entropy normalized by the log of the number of unique productive sequences. Clones differing between time points or between blood and tumor were identified by Fisher's exact test with Benjamini-Hochberg correction at adjusted p below 0.01. Imported from immuneACCESS, the table was reduced by TCRdb to in-frame sequences with V and J called. These copies leave out some clones; in studies compared against another copy, an unresolved V gene accounts for under half, and the cause of the remainder is not known. D and trimming come from the DNA, and the V and J calls and clone size come from that table. The sample table shows about 84,000 clones, and 82% are seen once. The top ten clones comprise roughly 9.5% of the sample.

V is pared back by 1 base and J by 0 bases, with 4 bases lying between the germline termini. Measured from the cysteine to the phenylalanine, the CDR3 is 13 residues long. Solely the CDR3 DNA is kept, with 39 bases framed from the first base. From the germline V gene, CDR1 is SGDLS and CDR2 is YYNGEE. The sequence is built from TRBV9 and TRBJ1-1, with the D gene not confidently named. The sample was PBMCs, taken around atezolizumab (anti-PD-L1) treatment. The source of this sequence is a man aged 70-80 years with urothelial cancer. The base sequence is TGTGCCAGCAGCGTAAACATGAACACTGAAGCTTTCTTT. This codes for CASSVNMNTEAFF.